Following are 23 T cell receptor beta chains from one sample sequenced in a study of T cells in Graves' hyperthyroidism and ophthalmopathy. RNA transcripts yielded amplified TCR beta CDR3 regions. HTBI primers were used for first-round RT-PCR of the TCR CDR3. TCRdb analysed the multiplex PCR reads with MiXCR anew, one entry per CDR3 protein. Among about 480,000 distinct CDR3 sequences, roughly a quarter were seen once, and the ten largest hold roughly 10%. The material sequenced was blood. Receptors originate from a woman aged 30 to 39 with Graves' ophthalmopathy.

Ten or more counts support this clonotype. The chain carries TRBV2 and TRBJ2-5; no reliable D call. The CDR3 has 14 residues. Deletions cut 4 bases from V and 5 bases from J, with 14 bases between. Germline-derived CDR1 and CDR2 are SNHLY and FYNNEI. The CDR3 here is CASSAGEIGETQYF. The CDR3 DNA reads as TGTGCCAGCAGTGCCGGAGAAATCGGGGAGACCCAGTACTTC.

This clonotype appeared many times. The V and J genes are TRBV7-2 and TRBJ1-2, with 9 bases fitting TRBD1. The CDR3 length is 20 residues. Unmatched junction bases numbered 17, after V lost 3 bases and J lost 0 bases. CDR1 is SGHTA, CDR2 FQGNSA, per germline. CDR3 amino acids: CASSFRTGVLPSVSNYGYTF. The CDR3 bases are TGTGCCAGCAGCTTTCGGACAGGGGTCCTACCCTCCGTCTCTAACTATGGCTACACCTTC.

This clonotype appeared once. The gene calls are TRBV6-1 and TRBJ2-7, with D possibly being TRBD2 (5 bases). Per the germline V gene, CDR1 is MNHNS and CDR2 is SASEGT. This CDR3 has 15 amino acids. Trimming shortened V by 5 bases and J by 1 base, and 15 bases separated the two germline ends. In nucleotides, the CDR3 is TGTGCCAGCAGTAAGGGTGAACTAGGGTCCTACGAGCAGTACTTC. Residues: CASSKGELGSYEQYF.

This clonotype was found a few times. The J gene is TRBJ1-2, the V gene TRBV19, with D unresolved. The CDR3 loop spans 13 amino acids. The V end lost 3 bases, the J end lost 5 bases, and 10 bases lay between the germline ends. Germline CDR1 reads LNHDA; CDR2 reads SQIVND (reference sequence). The CDR3 here is CASSISTTYGYTF. The DNA of the CDR3 is TGTGCCAGTAGTATCTCAACCACTTATGGCTACACCTTC. The full variable domain, its missing parts supplied by reference TRBV19 and TRBJ1-2, is DGGITQSPKYLFRKEGQNVTLSCEQNLNHDAMYWYRQDPGQGLRLIYYSQIVNDFQKGDIAEGYSVSREKKESFPLTVTSAQKNPTAFYLCASSISTTYGYTFGSGTRLTVV.

The sample holds many counts of this clonotype. This chain connects TRBV20-1 to TRBJ2-5; D gene uncertain. The V gene's germline CDR1 is DFQATT and CDR2 SNEGSKA (reference sequence). Deletions cut 4 bases from V and 1 base from J, with 13 bases between. The CDR3 length is 14 residues. The CDR3 reads CSAMNRAAQETQYF. CDR3 sequence (DNA): TGCAGTGCTATGAACAGAGCAGCCCAAGAGACCCAGTACTTC.

At least ten counts were recorded for this clonotype. The gene calls are TRBV19 and TRBJ1-1; D call uncertain. The CDR3 has 13 residues. CDR1 LNHDA and CDR2 SQIVND come from the germline V gene (reference sequence). The V gene lost 7 bases and the J gene lost 0 bases, with 9 bases spanning the gap. CDR3 nucleotides: TGTGCCAGTAAAGGGTGGTTGAACACTGAAGCTTTCTTT. Translation: CASKGWLNTEAFF.

This clonotype has a count of ten or more. The rearrangement uses TRBV7-9 and TRBJ2-7; maybe TRBD1 (5 bases). This CDR3 has 14 amino acids. V dropped 2 bases and J dropped 4 bases, with 12 bases sitting between them. Germline CDR1 is SEHNR and CDR2 is FQNEAQ (reference sequence). CDR3 DNA: TGTGCCAGCAGCTTATGGCCAGGGCCATACGAGCAGTACTTC. Translated, it gives CASSLWPGPYEQYF.

This clonotype occurred a few times. The rearrangement links TRBV5-1 to TRBJ2-5, with 9 bases lining up with TRBD2. After removal of 4 bases from V and 2 bases from J, the junction contained 6 bases not matched to a gene. The CDR3 is 15 amino acids. Germline CDR1 reads SGHRS; CDR2 reads YFSETQ. The CDR3 coding sequence is TGCGCCAGCAGCGACTGGACTAGCGCGCAAGAGACCCAGTACTTC. The encoded protein is CASSDWTSAQETQYF.

The chain uses TRBV4-1 and TRBJ1-2, with D unresolved. This CDR3 contains 15 residues. V lost 4 bases and J lost 4, with 16 bases in between. Germline-derived CDR1 and CDR2 are MGHRA and YSYEKL. The CDR3 is CASSPSPAVSYGYTF. As DNA, the CDR3 is TGCGCCAGCAGCCCCTCTCCGGCCGTGTCCTATGGCTACACCTTC.

This clonotype was detected many times. This chain connects TRBV7-3 to TRBJ2-5; 10 positions agree with TRBD1. CDR1 and CDR2 from the germline V gene are SGHTA and FQGTGA. The CDR3 loop spans 13 amino acids. Unmatched junction bases numbered 3, after V lost 9 bases and J lost 2 bases. For the CDR3, the DNA is TGTGCCAGGGGACAGGGGAAACAAGAGACCCAGTACTTC. It codes for CARGQGKQETQYF.

This clonotype was seen many times. One end of the junction varies from germline; a read error may be responsible. The chain uses TRBV20-1 and TRBJ2-7, with 8 bases matching TRBD2. Germline values: CDR1 DFQATT, CDR2 SNEGSKA (reference sequence). This CDR3 has 15 residues. The CDR3 here is CSARPQTAGAYGQYF. CDR3 sequence (DNA): TGCAGTGCTAGACCTCAAACAGCGGGGGCCTACGGGCAGTACTTC.

The sample holds many counts of this clonotype. An end of the junction differs from the germline gene, which may be a read error. This chain joins TRBV12-3 or TRBV12-4 and TRBJ2-7; 10 positions agree with TRBD1. The CDR3 covers 13 residues. The CDR3 region is CASSLGQGSEQYF. The DNA of the CDR3 is TGCGCCAGCAGCTTGGGACAGGGGAGCGAGCAGTACTTC.

This clonotype was picked up a small number of times. V gene TRBV11-2 combines with J gene TRBJ2-7, with 10 bases matching TRBD1. The CDR3 extends over 17 amino acids. Germline CDR1 and CDR2: SGHAT and FQNNGV. The J segment lost 7 bases and the V segment lost 2 bases, leaving 14 bases of the junction unmatched. The chain's CDR3 is CASSLWDSGTGEGEQYF. In nucleotides, the CDR3 is TGTGCCAGCAGCTTATGGGACTCTGGGACAGGGGAGGGAGAGCAGTACTTC.

This clonotype was seen repeatedly, ten times or more. The chain recombines TRBV4-2 with TRBJ1-2; D is unresolved. This CDR3 region has 15 residues. V lost 4 bases, J lost 2 bases, and 14 bases lay in between. Germline V gene lookup returns CDR1 LGHNA and CDR2 YNFKEQ. CDR3 DNA sequence: TGTGCCAGCAGCCTCGAAGAGACGGAGAACTATGGCTACACCTTC. This codes for CASSLEETENYGYTF.

V and J are TRBV7-2 and TRBJ2-5; the match to TRBD2 covers 8 bases. V was pared by 9 bases and J by 6 bases, with 18 bases of the junction left unmatched. Per germline, CDR1 SGHTA and CDR2 FQGNSA. The CDR3 has 16 residues. Here the CDR3 DNA reads TGTGCCAGTAGCCCGGCGAATGGGCGGGAGGTCAAGACCCAGTACTTC. Translating gives CASSPANGREVKTQYF. The whole variable domain, filled in from reference TRBV7-2 and TRBJ2-5, reads GAGVSQSPSNKVTEKGKDVELRCDPISGHTALYWYRQSLGQGLEFLIYFQGNSAPDKSGLPSDRFSAERTGGSVSTLTIQRTQQEDSAVYLCASSPANGREVKTQYFGPGTRLLVL.

This clonotype has at least ten counts. The V and J genes are TRBV20-1 and TRBJ2-7; 7 nucleotides align to TRBD1. This CDR3 is built from 11 residues. V lost 7 bases to trimming and J lost 3 bases; unmatched junction nucleotides: 3. CDR1 is DFQATT, CDR2 SNEGSKA, per germline (reference sequence). This CDR3 is CSDGQVYEQYF. In DNA form, the CDR3 reads TGCAGTGACGGACAGGTCTACGAGCAGTACTTC.

The sample holds a few counts of this clonotype. A read error may explain this, as a much larger clone is one base away. This likely comes from a read error, as the CDR3 has no conserved phenylalanine or tryptophan at its end. The chain uses TRBV6-2 or TRBV6-3 and TRBJ2-5; possible D gene TRBD1, 6 bases. There are 12 residues in the CDR3. Trimming shortened V by 6 bases and J by 4 bases, and 9 bases separated the two germline ends. Germline V lookup: CDR1 MNHEY, CDR2 SVGEGT. The CDR3 DNA reads TGTGCCAGCAGAACAGGGCCAGAGACCCAGTACTCC. Translating it yields CASRTGPETQYS.

This clonotype was counted at least ten times. The rearrangement links TRBV19 to TRBJ1-1; perhaps TRBD1 as D (5 bases). The V end lost 5 bases, the J end lost 6 bases, and 13 bases lay between the germline ends. The CDR3 has 13 residues. Germline-derived CDR1 and CDR2 are LNHDA and SQIVND (reference sequence). CDR3 in DNA: TGTGCCAGTAGTCCCGACAGCATCCCTGAAGCTTTCTTT. It encodes CASSPDSIPEAFF.

The V call is TRBV11-2, the J call TRBJ2-5; 7 nucleotides align to TRBD1. Germline V gives CDR1 SGHAT, CDR2 FQNNGV. This CDR3 is 13 amino acids long. The V segment lost 5 bases and the J segment 7 bases; nucleotides outside the gene matches: 7. CDR3 protein: CASSPTGSTTQYF. CDR3 nucleotides: TGTGCCAGCAGCCCGACAGGGAGTACGACCCAGTACTTC.

This clonotype has just a few counts. V gene TRBV6-1 combines with J gene TRBJ1-5; the D gene is possibly TRBD1 (5 bases). The V gene lost 5 bases and the J gene lost 0 bases, with 11 bases spanning the gap. The CDR3 is 15 amino acids. Germline V CDR1 and CDR2: MNHNS, SASEGT. CDR3 sequence (DNA): TGTGCCAGCAGTATCCGGGACCTTAGCAATCAGCCCCAGCATTTT. As protein: CASSIRDLSNQPQHF.

In its sample, this clonotype was seen many times. This rearrangement joins TRBV10-3 to TRBJ2-7; D unresolved. The CDR3 contains 16 residues. Trimming pared 4 bases from V and 4 bases from J, leaving 20 bases between. CDR1 is ENHRY and CDR2 is SYGVKD in the germline V gene. In DNA form, the CDR3 reads TGTGCCATCAGTGGACCATTTGGCGGAGCCGGGTACGAGCAGTACTTC. Amino acids: CAISGPFGGAGYEQYF.

Only a few counts were recorded for this clonotype. The chain combines TRBV18 with TRBJ1-1; 8 nucleotides line up with TRBD1. The germline CDR1 and CDR2 sequences are KGHSH and LQKENI. This CDR3 comprises 17 residues. J gave up 0 bases and V 3 bases, and 9 bases lay outside the gene matches. The CDR3 DNA reads as TGTGCCAGCTCACCGGTGAGGACAGGGACGATGAACACTGAAGCTTTCTTT. The encoded protein is CASSPVRTGTMNTEAFF.

This clonotype came up once. The conserved closing phenylalanine or tryptophan is absent in this CDR3, likely reflecting a read error. The DNA is omitted, as the CDR3 cannot be located on it reliably, and the CDR3 follows TCRdb's listing. J is TRBJ1-5 and V is TRBV6-2 or TRBV6-3; TRBD1 is the table's D call, not checked against the DNA. CDR1 MNHEY and CDR2 SVGEGT come from the germline V gene. The CDR3 has 18 amino acids, counting both end residues. The CDR3 protein is CASSYPGTGTYSNQPQQL.